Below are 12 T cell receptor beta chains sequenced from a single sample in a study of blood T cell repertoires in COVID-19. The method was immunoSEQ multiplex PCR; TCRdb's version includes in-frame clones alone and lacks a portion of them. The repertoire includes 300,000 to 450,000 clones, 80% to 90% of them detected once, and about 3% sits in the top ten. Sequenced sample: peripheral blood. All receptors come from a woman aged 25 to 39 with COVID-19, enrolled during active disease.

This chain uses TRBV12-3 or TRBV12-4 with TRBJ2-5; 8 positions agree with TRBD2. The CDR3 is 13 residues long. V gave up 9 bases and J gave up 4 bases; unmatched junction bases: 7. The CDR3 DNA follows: TGTGCCAGTACCACGGGGGGGCGAGAGACCCAGTACTTC. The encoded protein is CASTTGGRETQYF.

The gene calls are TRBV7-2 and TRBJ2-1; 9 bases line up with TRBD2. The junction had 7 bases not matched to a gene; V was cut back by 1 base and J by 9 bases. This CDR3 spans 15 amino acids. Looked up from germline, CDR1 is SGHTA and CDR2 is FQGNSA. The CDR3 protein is CASSLVAGELSEQFF. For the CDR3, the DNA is TGTGCCAGCAGCTTAGTAGCGGGAGAGCTCTCTGAGCAGTTCTTC.

CDR3 sequence reads: CASSPAGVSGGRSDTQYF. The CDR3 DNA sequence: TGCGCCAGCAGCCCGGCCGGGGTTTCGGGAGGTAGATCAGATACGCAGTATTTT. The chain is built from TRBV5-1 and TRBJ2-3, with 7 bases identical to TRBD2. V lost 4 bases to trimming and J lost 4 bases; unmatched junction nucleotides: 18. The CDR3 has 18 amino acids. Germline CDR1 and CDR2: SGHRS and YFSETQ. Variable domain in full (rest from reference TRBV5-1 and TRBJ2-3): KAGVTQTPRYLIKTRGQQVTLSCSPISGHRSVSWYQQTPGQGLQFLFEYFSETQRNKGNFPGRFSGRQFSNSRSEMNVSTLELGDSALYLCASSPAGVSGGRSDTQYFGPGTRLTVL.

The CDR3 region has the DNA TGTGCCAGCAGCTCGAGCCCGGGACAGGGGTTTGGTTCACCCCTCCACTTT. Protein: CASSSSPGQGFGSPLHF. V usage is TRBV7-2 and J usage is TRBJ1-6; TRBD1 agrees at 10 bases. V shed 4 bases, J shed 9 bases, and the junction held 12 bases outside the gene matches. Germline assignment: CDR1 SGHTA and CDR2 FQGNSA. The CDR3 contains 17 residues.

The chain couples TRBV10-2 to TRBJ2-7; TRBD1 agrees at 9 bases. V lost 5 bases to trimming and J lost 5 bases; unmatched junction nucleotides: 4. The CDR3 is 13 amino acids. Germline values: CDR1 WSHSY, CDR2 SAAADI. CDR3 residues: CASSQDRGDEQYV. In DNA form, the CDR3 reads TGCGCCAGCAGTCAGGACAGGGGTGACGAGCAGTACGTC.

The CDR3 region is CASSQGLAGEDNEQFF. In DNA, the CDR3 is TGCGCCAGCAGCCAAGGACTAGCGGGAGAGGACAATGAGCAGTTCTTC. This chain joins TRBV4-3 and TRBJ2-1, with 12 bases lining up with TRBD2. This CDR3 comprises 16 residues. V lost 1 base to trimming and J lost 5 bases; unmatched junction nucleotides: 3. Germline V gene sequence: CDR1 LGHNA, CDR2 YSLEER.

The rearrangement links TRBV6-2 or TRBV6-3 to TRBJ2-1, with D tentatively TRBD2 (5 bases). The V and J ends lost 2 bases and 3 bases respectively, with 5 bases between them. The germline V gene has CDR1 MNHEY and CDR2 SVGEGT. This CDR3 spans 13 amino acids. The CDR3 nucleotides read TGTGCCAGCAGTTACGGACTCTACAATGAGCAGTTCTTC. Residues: CASSYGLYNEQFF.

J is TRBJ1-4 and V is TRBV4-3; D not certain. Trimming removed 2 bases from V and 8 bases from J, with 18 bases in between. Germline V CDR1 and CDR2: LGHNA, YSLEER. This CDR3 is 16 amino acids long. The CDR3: CASSQHVGSFGEKLFF. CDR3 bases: TGCGCCAGCAGCCAACATGTCGGGTCTTTCGGGGAAAAACTGTTTTTT.

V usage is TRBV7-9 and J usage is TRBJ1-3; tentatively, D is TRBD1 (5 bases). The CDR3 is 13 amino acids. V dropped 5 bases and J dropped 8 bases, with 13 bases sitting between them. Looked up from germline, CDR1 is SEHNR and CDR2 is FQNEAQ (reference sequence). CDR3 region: CASSPTLGHTIYF. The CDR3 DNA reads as TGTGCCAGCAGCCCAACCTTGGGGCACACCATATATTTT.

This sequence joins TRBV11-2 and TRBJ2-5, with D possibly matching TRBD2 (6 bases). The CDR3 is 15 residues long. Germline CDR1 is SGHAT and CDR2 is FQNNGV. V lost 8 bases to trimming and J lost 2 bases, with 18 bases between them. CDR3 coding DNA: TGTGCCAGCGAAAGAGGGCTGGCGGGGCAAGAGACCCAGTACTTC. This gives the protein CASERGLAGQETQYF.

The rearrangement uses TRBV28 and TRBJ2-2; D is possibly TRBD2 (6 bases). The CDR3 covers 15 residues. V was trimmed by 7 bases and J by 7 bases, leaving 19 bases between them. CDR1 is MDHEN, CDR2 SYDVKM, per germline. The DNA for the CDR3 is TGTGCCAGCACCCATCATGGGGGACTGGTCGGGGAGCTGTTTTTT. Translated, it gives CASTHHGGLVGELFF.

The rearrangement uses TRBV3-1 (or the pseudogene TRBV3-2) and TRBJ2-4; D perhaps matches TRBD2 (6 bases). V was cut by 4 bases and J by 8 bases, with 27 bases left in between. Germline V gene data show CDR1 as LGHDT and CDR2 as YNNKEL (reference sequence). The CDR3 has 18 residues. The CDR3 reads CASSPGSTGEGIRYIQYF. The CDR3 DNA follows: TGTGCCAGCAGCCCCGGGAGCACGGGAGAAGGGATTAGATACATTCAGTACTTC.